The T cell receptor beta chain under discussion was sequenced for a study of blood T cell repertoires in COVID-19. This clone is a singleton in its sample. Assay used: immunoSEQ multiplex PCR; TCRdb lists only in-frame clones, some missing. In the table there are roughly 63,000 clones, 80% to 90% of which are singletons. From germline, CDR1 is LGHNA and CDR2 YSLEER. Germline trimming cut 1 base from V and 4 bases from J; bases unmatched to any gene: 2. This CDR3 comprises 15 residues. This chain links TRBV4-3 with TRBJ2-3; 10 bases agree with TRBD2. The TCR sequence derives from a human donor in a cohort sampled during active COVID-19. Sequenced input: peripheral blood. The CDR3 sequence is CASSQVGTSADTQYF. For the CDR3, the DNA is TGCGCCAGCAGCCAAGTTGGGACTAGCGCAGATACGCAGTATTTT.